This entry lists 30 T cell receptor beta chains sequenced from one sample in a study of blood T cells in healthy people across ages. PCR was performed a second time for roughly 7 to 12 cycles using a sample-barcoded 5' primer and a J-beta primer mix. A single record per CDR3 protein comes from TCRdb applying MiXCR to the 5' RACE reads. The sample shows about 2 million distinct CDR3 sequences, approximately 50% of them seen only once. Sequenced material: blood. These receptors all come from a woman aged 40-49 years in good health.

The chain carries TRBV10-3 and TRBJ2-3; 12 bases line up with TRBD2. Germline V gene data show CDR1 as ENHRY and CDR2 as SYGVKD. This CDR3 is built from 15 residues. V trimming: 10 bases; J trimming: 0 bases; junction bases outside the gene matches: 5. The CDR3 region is CATGLAGTSTDTQYF. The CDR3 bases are TGTGCCACCGGACTAGCGGGGACTAGCACAGATACGCAGTATTTT.

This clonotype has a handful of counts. The CDR3 DNA reads TGCGCCAGCAGCCAAGATAGAGCTCCCGCGGGAGATACGCAGTATTTT. Its translation is CASSQDRAPAGDTQYF. The chain uses TRBV4-3 and TRBJ2-3; D possibly corresponds to TRBD2 (5 bases). The germline gives CDR1 LGHNA, CDR2 YSLEER. The V and J ends lost 0 bases and 5 bases respectively, with 15 bases between them. CDR3 length equals 16 residues.

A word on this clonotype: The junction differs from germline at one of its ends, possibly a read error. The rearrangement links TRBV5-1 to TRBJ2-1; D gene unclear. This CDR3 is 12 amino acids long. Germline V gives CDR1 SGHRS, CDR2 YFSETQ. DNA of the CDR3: TGCGCCAGCAACTTGGTCCCAAATGAGCAGTTCTTC. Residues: CASNLVPNEQFF.

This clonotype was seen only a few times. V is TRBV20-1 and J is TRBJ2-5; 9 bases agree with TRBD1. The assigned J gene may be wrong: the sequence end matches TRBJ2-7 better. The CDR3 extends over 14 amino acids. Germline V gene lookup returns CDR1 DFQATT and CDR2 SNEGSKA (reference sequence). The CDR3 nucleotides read TGCAGTGCTAGGCCGGGACAGGGAGTCTACGAGCAGTACTTC. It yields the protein CSARPGQGVYEQYF.

CDR3 nucleotides: TGTGCCAGCAGCCCCTCCATAGGGGCCAGACCAGATACGCAGTATTTT. Encoded protein: CASSPSIGARPDTQYF. V is TRBV6-2 or TRBV6-3 and J is TRBJ2-3; tentatively, D is TRBD1 (5 bases). The CDR3 sequence is 16 residues long. Trimming shortened V by 6 bases and J by 4 bases, and 20 bases separated the two germline ends. The germline CDR1 and CDR2 sequences are MNHEY and SVGEGT.

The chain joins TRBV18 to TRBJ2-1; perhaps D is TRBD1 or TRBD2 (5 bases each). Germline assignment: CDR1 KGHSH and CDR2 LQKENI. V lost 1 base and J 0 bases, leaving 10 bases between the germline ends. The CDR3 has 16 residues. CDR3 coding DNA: TGTGCCAGCTCACCACGGGGACGGATCTCCTACAATGAGCAGTTCTTC. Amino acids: CASSPRGRISYNEQFF.

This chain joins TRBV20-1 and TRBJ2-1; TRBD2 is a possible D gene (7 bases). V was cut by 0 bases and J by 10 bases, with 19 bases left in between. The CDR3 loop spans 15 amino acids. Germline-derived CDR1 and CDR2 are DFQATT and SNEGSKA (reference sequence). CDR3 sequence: CSARDWGGAGKEQFF. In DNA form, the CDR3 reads TGCAGTGCTAGAGATTGGGGGGGGGCGGGAAAAGAGCAGTTCTTC.

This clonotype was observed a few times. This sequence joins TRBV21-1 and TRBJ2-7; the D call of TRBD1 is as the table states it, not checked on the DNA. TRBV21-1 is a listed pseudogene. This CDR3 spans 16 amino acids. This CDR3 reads CASSKVGGQGSYEQYF. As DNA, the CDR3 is TGTGCCAGCAGCAAAGTGGGGGGACAGGGGTCCTACGAGCAGTACTTC.

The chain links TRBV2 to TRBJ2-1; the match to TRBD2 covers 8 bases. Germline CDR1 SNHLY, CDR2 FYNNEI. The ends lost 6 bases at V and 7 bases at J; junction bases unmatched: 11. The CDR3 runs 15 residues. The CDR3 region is CASRTNSGAVNEQFF. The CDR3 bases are TGTGCCAGCAGAACCAATAGCGGGGCGGTGAATGAGCAGTTCTTC.

In DNA form, the CDR3 reads TGTGCCAGCAGCCCCGGGGACAGGCCCTTCTATGGCTACACCTTC. Amino acid sequence: CASSPGDRPFYGYTF. The chain employs TRBV7-8 and TRBJ1-2; 8 bases map to TRBD1. The germline V gene has CDR1 SGHVS and CDR2 FQNEAQ. CDR3 length: 15 residues. V shed 5 bases and J 4 bases; nucleotides not matched to a gene: 9.

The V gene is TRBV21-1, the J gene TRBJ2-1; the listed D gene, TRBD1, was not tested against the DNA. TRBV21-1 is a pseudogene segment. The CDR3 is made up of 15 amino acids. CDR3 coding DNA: TGTGCCAAAGGACAGGAGGGGTGCACGAGGGAGACCCAGTTCTTC. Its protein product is CAKGQEGCTRETQFF.

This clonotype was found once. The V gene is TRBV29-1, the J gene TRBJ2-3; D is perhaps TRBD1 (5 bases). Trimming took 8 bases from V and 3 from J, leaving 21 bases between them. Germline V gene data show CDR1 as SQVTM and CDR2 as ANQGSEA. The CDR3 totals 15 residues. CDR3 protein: CSTTTGASLTDTQYF. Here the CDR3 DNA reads TGCAGCACCACCACAGGAGCATCTCTAACAGATACGCAGTATTTT.

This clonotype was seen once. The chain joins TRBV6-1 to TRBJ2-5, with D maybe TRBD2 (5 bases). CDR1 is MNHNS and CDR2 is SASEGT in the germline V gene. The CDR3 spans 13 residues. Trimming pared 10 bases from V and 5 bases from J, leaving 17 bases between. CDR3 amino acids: CATRSGVRETQYF. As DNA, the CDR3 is TGTGCCACCCGCTCCGGGGTTCGGGAGACCCAGTACTTC.

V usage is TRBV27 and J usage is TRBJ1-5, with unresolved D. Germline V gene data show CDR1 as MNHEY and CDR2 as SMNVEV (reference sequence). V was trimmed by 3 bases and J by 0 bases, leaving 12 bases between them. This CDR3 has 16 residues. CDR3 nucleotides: TGTGCCAGCAGTTTCGGGCCGGCTGATAGCAATCAGCCCCAGCATTTT. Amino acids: CASSFGPADSNQPQHF.

This CDR3 is CASSLGAAHTDTQYF. The CDR3 nucleotides read TGCGCCAGCAGCTTGGGGGCAGCACACACAGATACGCAGTATTTT. The chain couples TRBV5-1 to TRBJ2-3; D is undetermined. The germline V gene encodes CDR1 SGHRS and CDR2 YFSETQ. Trimming cost V 0 bases and J 2 bases, with 10 bases left between them. CDR3 length equals 15 residues.

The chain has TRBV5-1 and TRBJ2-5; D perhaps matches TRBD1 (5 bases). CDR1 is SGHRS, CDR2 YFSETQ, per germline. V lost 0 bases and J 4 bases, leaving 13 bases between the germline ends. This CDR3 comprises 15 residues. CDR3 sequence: CASSLGRGRIETQYF. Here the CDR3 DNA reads TGCGCCAGCAGCTTGGGAAGGGGAAGGATAGAGACCCAGTACTTC.

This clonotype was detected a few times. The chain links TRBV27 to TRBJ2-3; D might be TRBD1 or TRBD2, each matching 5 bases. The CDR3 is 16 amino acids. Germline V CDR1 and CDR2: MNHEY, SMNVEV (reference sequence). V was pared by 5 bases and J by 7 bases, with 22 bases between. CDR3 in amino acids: CASSPPGPQQRYTQYF. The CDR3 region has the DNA TGTGCCAGCAGTCCGCCGGGACCCCAGCAGAGGTATACGCAGTATTTT.

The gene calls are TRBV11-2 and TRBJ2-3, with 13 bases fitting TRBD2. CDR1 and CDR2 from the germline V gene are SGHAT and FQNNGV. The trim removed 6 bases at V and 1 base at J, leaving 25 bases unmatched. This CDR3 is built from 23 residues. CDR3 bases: TGTGCCAGCAGTTTCCCCATTAGTCTCCAAGAACTAGCGGGGGGGCGAGGCACAGATACGCAGTATTTT. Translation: CASSFPISLQELAGGRGTDTQYF.

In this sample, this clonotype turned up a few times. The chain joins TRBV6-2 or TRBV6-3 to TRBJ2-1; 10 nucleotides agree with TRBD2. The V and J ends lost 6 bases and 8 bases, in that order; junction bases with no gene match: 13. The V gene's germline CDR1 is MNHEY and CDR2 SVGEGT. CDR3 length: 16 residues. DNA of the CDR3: TGTGCCAGCAGCTTCACAATAGCGGGGGGTAGGGATGAGCAGTTCTTC. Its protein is CASSFTIAGGRDEQFF.

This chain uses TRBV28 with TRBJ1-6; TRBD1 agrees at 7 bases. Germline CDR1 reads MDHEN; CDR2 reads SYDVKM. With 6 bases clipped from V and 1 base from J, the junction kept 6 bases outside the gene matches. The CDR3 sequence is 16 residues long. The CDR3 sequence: CASRATDRSYNSPLHF. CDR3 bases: TGTGCCAGCAGAGCCACGGACAGGTCCTATAATTCACCCCTCCACTTT. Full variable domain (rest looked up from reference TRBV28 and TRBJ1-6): DVKVTQSSRYLVKRTGEKVFLECVQDMDHENMFWYRQDPGLGLRLIYFSYDVKMKEKGDIPEGYSVSREKKERFSLILESASTNQTSMYLCASRATDRSYNSPLHFGNGTRLTVT.

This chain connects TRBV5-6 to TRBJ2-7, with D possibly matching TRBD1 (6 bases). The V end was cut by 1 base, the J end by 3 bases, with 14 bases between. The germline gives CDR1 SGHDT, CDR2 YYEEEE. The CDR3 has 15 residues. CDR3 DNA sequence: TGTGCCAGCAGCTTGTACAGGGCGGAGATCTACGAGCAGTACTTC. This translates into CASSLYRAEIYEQYF.

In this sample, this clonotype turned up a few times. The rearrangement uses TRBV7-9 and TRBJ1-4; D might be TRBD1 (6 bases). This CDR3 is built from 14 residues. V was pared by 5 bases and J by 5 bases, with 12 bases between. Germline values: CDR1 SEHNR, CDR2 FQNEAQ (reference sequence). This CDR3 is CASSPGTSNEKLFF. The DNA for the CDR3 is TGTGCCAGCAGCCCCGGGACATCAAATGAAAAACTGTTTTTT.

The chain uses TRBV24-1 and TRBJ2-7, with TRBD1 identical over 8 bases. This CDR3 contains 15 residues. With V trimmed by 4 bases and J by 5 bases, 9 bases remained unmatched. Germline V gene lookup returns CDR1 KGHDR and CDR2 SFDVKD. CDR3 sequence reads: CATSDPSGGLDEQYF. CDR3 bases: TGTGCCACCAGTGACCCGTCAGGGGGCTTGGACGAGCAGTACTTC.

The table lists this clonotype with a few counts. The CDR3 region has the DNA TGCAGTGCTCCACCACCAGGACAGTTGAATGAGCAGTTCTTC. It specifies CSAPPPGQLNEQFF. The chain is built from TRBV20-1 and TRBJ2-1; tentatively, D is TRBD1 (6 bases). This CDR3 region has 14 residues. V lost 5 bases, J lost 7 bases, and 18 bases lay in between. From germline, CDR1 is DFQATT and CDR2 SNEGSKA (reference sequence).

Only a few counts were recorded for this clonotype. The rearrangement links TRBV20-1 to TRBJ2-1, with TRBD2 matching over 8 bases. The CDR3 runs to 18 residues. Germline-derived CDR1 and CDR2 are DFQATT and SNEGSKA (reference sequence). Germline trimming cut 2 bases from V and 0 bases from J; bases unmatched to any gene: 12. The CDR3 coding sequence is TGCAGTGCTAGATCCCCATTTAGCGGGGCGGACTCCTACAATGAGCAGTTCTTC. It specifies CSARSPFSGADSYNEQFF.

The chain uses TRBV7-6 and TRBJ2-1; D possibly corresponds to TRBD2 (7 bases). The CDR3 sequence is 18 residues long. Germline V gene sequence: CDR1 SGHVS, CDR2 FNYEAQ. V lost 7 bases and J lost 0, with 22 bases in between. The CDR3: CASIPRGGASSSYNEQFF. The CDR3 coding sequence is TGTGCCAGCATCCCCCGTGGGGGGGCCTCAAGCTCCTACAATGAGCAGTTCTTC.

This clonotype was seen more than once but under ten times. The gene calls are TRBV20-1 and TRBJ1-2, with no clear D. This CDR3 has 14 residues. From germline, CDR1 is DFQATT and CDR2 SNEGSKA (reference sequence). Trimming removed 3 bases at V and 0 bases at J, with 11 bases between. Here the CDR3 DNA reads TGCAGTGCTAGTGCCGTATCCCCTAACTATGGCTACACCTTC. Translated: CSASAVSPNYGYTF.

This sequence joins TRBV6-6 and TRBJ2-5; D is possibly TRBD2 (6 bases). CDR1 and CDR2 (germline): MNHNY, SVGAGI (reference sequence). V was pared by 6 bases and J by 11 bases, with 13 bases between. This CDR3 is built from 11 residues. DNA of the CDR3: TGTGCCAGCAGCAATCCGGGAGAGCAGTACTTC. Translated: CASSNPGEQYF.

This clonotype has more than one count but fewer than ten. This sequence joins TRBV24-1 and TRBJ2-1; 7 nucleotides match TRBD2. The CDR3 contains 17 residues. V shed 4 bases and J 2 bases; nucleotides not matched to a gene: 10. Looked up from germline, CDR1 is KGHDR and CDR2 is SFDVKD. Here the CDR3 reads CATSEGFGAGPYNEQFF. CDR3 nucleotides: TGTGCCACCAGTGAGGGGTTCGGAGCGGGGCCCTACAATGAGCAGTTCTTC.

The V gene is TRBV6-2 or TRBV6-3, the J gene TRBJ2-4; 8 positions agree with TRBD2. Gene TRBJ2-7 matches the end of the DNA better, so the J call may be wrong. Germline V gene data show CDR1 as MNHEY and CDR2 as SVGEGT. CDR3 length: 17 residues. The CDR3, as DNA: TGTGCCAGCAGTTACCTAGCCGCGGGAGGTATGGGCTACGAGCAGTACTTC. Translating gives CASSYLAAGGMGYEQYF.